This T cell receptor beta chain appears in the sequencing data of a study of radiotherapy plus CTLA-4 blockade in lung cancer. At the level of the study: Objective responses arose in approximately 17% of patients, and 25% to 35% experienced disease control.

Clones were read by immunoSEQ multiplex PCR, and TCRdb kept only the in-frame ones, dropping some. The profile shows about 87,000 clones, around 87% of them singletons. Of note for this clone: Its antigen is not identified.

The study's findings and limits: Once radiotherapy plus ipilimumab had been given, TCR clones derived from tumor expanded in blood. Per reports, early blood T cell clone dynamics, plus interferon-beta, forecast response most strongly.

Ipilimumab-mediated CTLA-4 blockade plus focal radiation was given to patients having chemo-refractory metastatic non-small-cell lung cancer. The V and J ends lost 3 bases and 10 bases respectively, with 15 bases between them. Germline V gives CDR1 MNHNS, CDR2 SASEGT. There are 13 residues in the CDR3. The chain links TRBV6-1 to TRBJ1-1; TRBD1 might be the D (6 bases). This sample comprised peripheral blood, obtained from a patient treated with radiotherapy plus ipilimumab. The sequence came from a human donor with non-small cell lung cancer that progressed on radiotherapy plus ipilimumab. The CDR3 DNA sequence: TGTGCCAGCAGTGACACCAGGGGTGTCGCAGCTTTCTTT. As protein: CASSDTRGVAAFF.